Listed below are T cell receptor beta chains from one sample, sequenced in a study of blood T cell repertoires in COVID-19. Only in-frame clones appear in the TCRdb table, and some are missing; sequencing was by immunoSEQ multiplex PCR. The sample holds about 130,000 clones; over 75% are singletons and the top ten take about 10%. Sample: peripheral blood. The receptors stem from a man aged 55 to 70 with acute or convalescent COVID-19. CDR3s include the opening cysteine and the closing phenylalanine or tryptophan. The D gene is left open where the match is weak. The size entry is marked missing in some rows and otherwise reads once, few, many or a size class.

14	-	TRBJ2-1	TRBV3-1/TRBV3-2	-	TGTGCCAGCAGCCAAGGCGCTAGTTCCAATGAGCAGTTCTTC	CASSQGASSNEQFF
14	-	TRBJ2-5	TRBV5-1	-	TGCGCCAGCAGCCCGCGGGCCGCCCATTGGACCCAGTACTTC	CASSPRAAHWTQYF
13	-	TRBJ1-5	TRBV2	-	TGTGCCAGCAGTAAGGGGTCACGGCAGCCCCAGCATTTT	CASSKGSRQPQHF
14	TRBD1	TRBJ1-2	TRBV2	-	TGTGCCAGCAGGAACCCGGGACAGCTCTATGGCTACACCTTC	CASRNPGQLYGYTF
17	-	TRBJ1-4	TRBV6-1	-	TGTGCCAGCAGTGAAGAGTGGGAGAGTCTTTTATCTGGAAAACTGTTTTTT	CASSEEWESLLSGKLFF
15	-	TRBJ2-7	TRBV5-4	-	TGTGCCAGCAGCCTCGGGGGTCCCAGCTCCTACGAGCAGTACTTC	CASSLGGPSSYEQYF
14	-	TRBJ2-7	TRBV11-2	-	TGTGCCAGCAGCTTAGGAGGACAGACCTACGAGCAGTACTTC	CASSLGGQTYEQYF
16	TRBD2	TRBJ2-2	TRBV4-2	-	TGTGCCAGCAGCCAAGGACTAGCGGATAACACCGGGGAGCTGTTTTTT	CASSQGLADNTGELFF
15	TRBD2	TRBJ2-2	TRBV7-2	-	TGTGCCAGCAGCATTAGCGGGAGGGGAACCGGGGAGCTGTTTTTT	CASSISGRGTGELFF
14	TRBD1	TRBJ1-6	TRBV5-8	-	TGTGCCAGCAGCTTGTTAGGGGGCAATTCACCCCTCCACTTT	CASSLLGGNSPLHF
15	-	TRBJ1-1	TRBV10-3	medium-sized	TGTGCCATCAGTGAGTCTCGGGCAGGGGTCACTGAAGCTTTCTTT	CAISESRAGVTEAFF
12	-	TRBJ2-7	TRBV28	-	TGTGCCAGCAGTTCTAGCTCCTACGAGCAGTACTTC	CASSSSSYEQYF
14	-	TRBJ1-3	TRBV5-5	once	TGTGCCAGCAGCTTGCTCGGCTCTGGAAACACCATATATTTT	CASSLLGSGNTIYF
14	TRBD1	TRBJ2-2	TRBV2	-	TGTGCCAGCAGTGGGACAGGGTACACCGGGGAGCTGTTTTTT	CASSGTGYTGELFF
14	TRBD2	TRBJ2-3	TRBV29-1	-	TGCAGCTACACGCGGGCGGGAGTCACAGATACGCAGTATTTT	CSYTRAGVTDTQYF
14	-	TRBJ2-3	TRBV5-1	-	TGCGCCAGCAGCCAGGACACTAGCACAGATACGCAGTATTTT	CASSQDTSTDTQYF
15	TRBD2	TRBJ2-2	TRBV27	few	TGTGCCAGCAGGCGGGAGGCGGGAGGGCACCGGGAGCTGTTTTTT	CASRREAGGHRELFF
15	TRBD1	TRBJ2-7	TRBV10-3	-	TGTGCCATCAGGAAGAACAGGGGGCTTAACTACGAGCAGTACTTC	CAIRKNRGLNYEQYF
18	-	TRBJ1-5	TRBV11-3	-	TGTGCCAGCAGCCCACGGAGGTACGGGCCTCAGGTGGGAGAGCCCCAGCATTTT	CASSPRRYGPQVGEPQHF
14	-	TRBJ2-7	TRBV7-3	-	TGTGCCAGCAGCCCTCAGGGGGGTGGGGACGAGCAGTACTTC	CASSPQGGGDEQYF